These T cell receptor beta chains were read from a single sample in a study of type 1 regulatory T cells. For these TCRs, the target antigens are not known. Each CDR3 protein gets one entry after TCRdb re-called the reads with MiXCR. The data contain around 69,000 distinct CDR3 sequences, 63% of them singletons. Specimen: cultured T cells, either the whole culture or a sorted T cell fraction (not recorded which). These receptor sequences come from a human donor in good health. The CDR3 runs from the conserved cysteine through the conserved F or W. Fields, in order: J gene, CDR3 length, clone size, D gene, V gene, CDR3 DNA, CDR3 protein. The D gene is left open where the match is weak. Clone sizes are given selectively: once, few, many, or a class where the clone is expanded.

j_call: TRBJ2-3; cdr3_length: 17; clone_size: NA; d_call: NA; v_call: TRBV4-3; cdr3_nt: TGCGCCAGCAGCCAAGAAGGGACTGCTGGTAAGCCAGATACGCAGTATTTT; cdr3_aa: CASSQEGTAGKPDTQYF
j_call: TRBJ2-3; cdr3_length: 16; clone_size: few; d_call: TRBD2; v_call: TRBV10-3; cdr3_nt: TGTGCCATCAGTGATTCGGGGAGGGCCGCGACAGATACGCAGTATTTT; cdr3_aa: CAISDSGRAATDTQYF
j_call: TRBJ2-7; cdr3_length: 12; clone_size: NA; d_call: NA; v_call: TRBV27; cdr3_nt: TGTGCCAGCAGTGGGATTGGCCTCGAGCAGTGCTTC; cdr3_aa: CASSGIGLEQCF
j_call: TRBJ1-5; cdr3_length: 11; clone_size: NA; d_call: NA; v_call: TRBV29-1; cdr3_nt: TGCAGCGTTGAAGAGAAAAACGTCCAGCATTTT; cdr3_aa: CSVEEKNVQHF
j_call: TRBJ2-1; cdr3_length: 10; clone_size: NA; d_call: NA; v_call: TRBV29-1; cdr3_nt: TGCAGCGTTTTTAACAATGAGCAGTTCTTC; cdr3_aa: CSVFNNEQFF
j_call: TRBJ2-7; cdr3_length: 12; clone_size: NA; d_call: NA; v_call: TRBV3-1; cdr3_nt: TGTGCCAGCAGCCCCGGGATCCGCGAGCAGTACTTC; cdr3_aa: CASSPGIREQYF
j_call: TRBJ2-7; cdr3_length: 16; clone_size: NA; d_call: TRBD2; v_call: TRBV27; cdr3_nt: TGTGCCAGCAGTGCGGACGGGAGGGGTGTCTCCTACGAGCAGTACTTC; cdr3_aa: CASSADGRGVSYEQYF
j_call: TRBJ2-2; cdr3_length: 14; clone_size: NA; d_call: TRBD2; v_call: TRBV12-3/TRBV12-4; cdr3_nt: TGTGCCAGCAGAGCGGGAGTTGGGACCGGGGAGCTGTTTTTT; cdr3_aa: CASRAGVGTGELFF
j_call: TRBJ2-1; cdr3_length: 15; clone_size: NA; d_call: NA; v_call: TRBV5-1; cdr3_nt: TGCGCCAGCAGCTCCGGGACCAGTCTCTACAATGAGCAGTTCTTC; cdr3_aa: CASSSGTSLYNEQFF
j_call: TRBJ2-3; cdr3_length: 13; clone_size: medium-sized; d_call: NA; v_call: TRBV3-1; cdr3_nt: TGTGCCAGCAGCCATGGAACATCAGATACGCAGTATTTT; cdr3_aa: CASSHGTSDTQYF
j_call: TRBJ1-4; cdr3_length: 15; clone_size: few; d_call: NA; v_call: TRBV20-1; cdr3_nt: TGCAGTGCTAGCGAGCAGGGCATTGCTAATGAAAAACTGTTTTTT; cdr3_aa: CSASEQGIANEKLFF
j_call: TRBJ1-2; cdr3_length: 13; clone_size: NA; d_call: NA; v_call: TRBV5-1; cdr3_nt: TGCGCCAGCAGCCAACAAACGGTCTATGGCTACACCTTC; cdr3_aa: CASSQQTVYGYTF
j_call: TRBJ2-1; cdr3_length: 17; clone_size: NA; d_call: TRBD2; v_call: TRBV7-2; cdr3_nt: TGTGCCAGCAGCTTAGGTTCGCATTTTGCGGGAGACCGGGAGCAGTTCTTC; cdr3_aa: CASSLGSHFAGDREQFF
j_call: TRBJ2-7; cdr3_length: 13; clone_size: NA; d_call: TRBD1; v_call: TRBV24-1; cdr3_nt: TGTGCCACCCGGGACAGGCTCATTCCCGAGCAGTACTTC; cdr3_aa: CATRDRLIPEQYF
j_call: TRBJ2-7; cdr3_length: 14; clone_size: once; d_call: NA; v_call: TRBV12-3/TRBV12-4; cdr3_nt: TGTGCCAGCAGTTTCAGGCACCAGGGTAACGAGCAGTACTTC; cdr3_aa: CASSFRHQGNEQYF
j_call: TRBJ2-7; cdr3_length: 14; clone_size: NA; d_call: NA; v_call: TRBV6-2/TRBV6-3; cdr3_nt: TGTGCCAGCAGTTCAGGCAGGATTTATCGCGAGCAGTACTTC; cdr3_aa: CASSSGRIYREQYF
j_call: TRBJ1-5; cdr3_length: 15; clone_size: few; d_call: TRBD1; v_call: TRBV6-1; cdr3_nt: TGTGCCAGCGACGACAGGACAGGGAGGAATCAGCCCCAGCATTTT; cdr3_aa: CASDDRTGRNQPQHF
j_call: TRBJ2-3; cdr3_length: 15; clone_size: few; d_call: TRBD2; v_call: TRBV7-2; cdr3_nt: TGTGCCAGCAGGGGTGGACTAGCGGGAGCCGATACGCAGTATTTT; cdr3_aa: CASRGGLAGADTQYF
j_call: TRBJ2-7; cdr3_length: 14; clone_size: NA; d_call: TRBD1; v_call: TRBV28; cdr3_nt: TGTGCCAGCCGTGTCCCCAGGGGGCGGTACGAGCAGTACTTC; cdr3_aa: CASRVPRGRYEQYF
j_call: TRBJ2-5; cdr3_length: 15; clone_size: NA; d_call: NA; v_call: TRBV5-1; cdr3_nt: TGCGCCAGCAGCTTGAGGGGCTTACCGCAAGAGACCCAGTACTTC; cdr3_aa: CASSLRGLPQETQYF
j_call: TRBJ2-3; cdr3_length: 15; clone_size: NA; d_call: TRBD2; v_call: TRBV25-1; cdr3_nt: TGTGCCAGCAGTCTAGCGGGCTCTAGCACAGATACGCAGTATTTT; cdr3_aa: CASSLAGSSTDTQYF
j_call: TRBJ2-2; cdr3_length: 17; clone_size: few; d_call: NA; v_call: TRBV7-9; cdr3_nt: TGTGCCAGCAGACACTCAGGGAACAGAGCGAACACCGGGGAGCTGTTTTTT; cdr3_aa: CASRHSGNRANTGELFF
j_call: TRBJ1-2; cdr3_length: 13; clone_size: NA; d_call: NA; v_call: TRBV20-1; cdr3_nt: TGCAAATTGGGGGGAGAATCTAAGGCTGGCTACACCTTC; cdr3_aa: CKLGGESKAGYTF
j_call: TRBJ2-6; cdr3_length: 15; clone_size: NA; d_call: NA; v_call: TRBV2; cdr3_nt: TGTGCCAGCAGTGAACGACAGTCTGGGGCCAACGTCCTGACTTTC; cdr3_aa: CASSERQSGANVLTF
j_call: TRBJ1-2; cdr3_length: 13; clone_size: NA; d_call: TRBD1; v_call: TRBV6-2/TRBV6-3; cdr3_nt: TGTGCCAGCAGTGTCACAGGGGTCTATGGCTACACCTTC; cdr3_aa: CASSVTGVYGYTF
j_call: TRBJ2-7; cdr3_length: 14; clone_size: NA; d_call: TRBD1; v_call: TRBV5-1; cdr3_nt: TGCGCCAGCAGCCCTTTCGACAGGGCCCACGAGCAGTACTTC; cdr3_aa: CASSPFDRAHEQYF
j_call: TRBJ1-3; cdr3_length: 14; clone_size: NA; d_call: NA; v_call: TRBV7-9; cdr3_nt: TGTGCCAGCAGCTTGTTAGGGGTTGGAAACACCATATATTTT; cdr3_aa: CASSLLGVGNTIYF
j_call: TRBJ2-5; cdr3_length: 14; clone_size: few; d_call: TRBD2; v_call: TRBV7-9; cdr3_nt: TGTGCCAGCAGCTACCTAGCGGGAGACGAGACCCAGTACTTC; cdr3_aa: CASSYLAGDETQYF
j_call: TRBJ2-7; cdr3_length: 12; clone_size: NA; d_call: NA; v_call: TRBV29-1; cdr3_nt: TGCAGCGTTGAAGAGTCGGGTTACGAGCAGTACTTC; cdr3_aa: CSVEESGYEQYF
j_call: TRBJ2-7; cdr3_length: 12; clone_size: NA; d_call: NA; v_call: TRBV6-1; cdr3_nt: TGTGCCAGCAGTGCAACTAGCTACGAGCAGTACTTC; cdr3_aa: CASSATSYEQYF
j_call: TRBJ2-1; cdr3_length: 16; clone_size: NA; d_call: TRBD2; v_call: TRBV12-3/TRBV12-4; cdr3_nt: TGTGCCAGCAGCCGGTGGAGCGGGAGTGCCAACAATGAGCAGTTCTTC; cdr3_aa: CASSRWSGSANNEQFF
j_call: TRBJ2-7; cdr3_length: 15; clone_size: few; d_call: TRBD2; v_call: TRBV11-2; cdr3_nt: TGTGCCAGCAGCTTAGAGCGGGAGAGCTACTACGAGCAGTACTTC; cdr3_aa: CASSLERESYYEQYF
j_call: TRBJ2-7; cdr3_length: 15; clone_size: NA; d_call: TRBD1; v_call: TRBV5-1; cdr3_nt: TGCGCCAGCAGCTTGAAAGGGACAGGGGCCTACGAGCAGTACTTC; cdr3_aa: CASSLKGTGAYEQYF
j_call: TRBJ2-1; cdr3_length: 14; clone_size: NA; d_call: NA; v_call: TRBV20-1; cdr3_nt: TGCAGTGCTAGACGACCCCCGGAGGGCGGTGAGCAGTTCTTC; cdr3_aa: CSARRPPEGGEQFF
j_call: TRBJ2-7; cdr3_length: 14; clone_size: NA; d_call: TRBD2; v_call: TRBV7-2; cdr3_nt: TGTGCCAGCAGCTTAGGGCCTAGCGGGAGTTACCAGTACTTC; cdr3_aa: CASSLGPSGSYQYF
j_call: TRBJ1-5; cdr3_length: 15; clone_size: NA; d_call: NA; v_call: TRBV20-1; cdr3_nt: TGCAGTGCTAGAGAAGCGGGGGCATTCAATCAGCCCCAGCATTTT; cdr3_aa: CSAREAGAFNQPQHF
j_call: TRBJ2-7; cdr3_length: 15; clone_size: few; d_call: NA; v_call: TRBV20-1; cdr3_nt: TGCAGTGTGGGGGTTGGTGGGATCGGGTCTAACGAGCAGTACTTC; cdr3_aa: CSVGVGGIGSNEQYF
j_call: TRBJ2-3; cdr3_length: 16; clone_size: NA; d_call: NA; v_call: TRBV4-3; cdr3_nt: TGCGCCAGCAGCCAAGCCGTGGGTTTGGCCTTGGATACGCAGTATTTT; cdr3_aa: CASSQAVGLALDTQYF
j_call: TRBJ1-4; cdr3_length: 13; clone_size: NA; d_call: NA; v_call: TRBV7-9; cdr3_nt: TGTGCCAGCAGCTCAGGGGAATTCGAAAAACTGTTTTTT; cdr3_aa: CASSSGEFEKLFF
j_call: TRBJ2-3; cdr3_length: 11; clone_size: NA; d_call: NA; v_call: TRBV11-2; cdr3_nt: TGTGCCAGCAGCCCGGCAGATACGCAGTATTTT; cdr3_aa: CASSPADTQYF
j_call: TRBJ1-1; cdr3_length: 14; clone_size: NA; d_call: NA; v_call: TRBV28; cdr3_nt: TGTGCCAGCAGTCGGGGACTCATGAACACTGAAGCTTTCTTT; cdr3_aa: CASSRGLMNTEAFF